The sequence of this T cell receptor beta chain was determined in a study of T cell clones after liver transplantation. This CDR3 contains 15 residues. Unmatched junction bases numbered 6, after V lost 3 bases and J lost 2 bases. Germline V gene lookup returns CDR1 SGHRS and CDR2 YFSETQ. Repertoires were generated with immunoSEQ multiplex PCR, while TCRdb's copy carries only in-frame clones and drops some. The table includes roughly 80,000 clones, approximately 87% detected once. This receptor was obtained from a human patient who received a liver transplant. Some T cells may have come from the graft donor. The chain couples TRBV5-1 to TRBJ2-7; TRBD2 agrees at 9 bases. The sample here was CD4+ T cells from blood, taken at the 22-month timepoint. CDR3 sequence: CASSSLSGSTYEQYF. CDR3 bases: TGCGCCAGCAGCTCCCTTAGCGGGAGCACCTACGAGCAGTACTTC.